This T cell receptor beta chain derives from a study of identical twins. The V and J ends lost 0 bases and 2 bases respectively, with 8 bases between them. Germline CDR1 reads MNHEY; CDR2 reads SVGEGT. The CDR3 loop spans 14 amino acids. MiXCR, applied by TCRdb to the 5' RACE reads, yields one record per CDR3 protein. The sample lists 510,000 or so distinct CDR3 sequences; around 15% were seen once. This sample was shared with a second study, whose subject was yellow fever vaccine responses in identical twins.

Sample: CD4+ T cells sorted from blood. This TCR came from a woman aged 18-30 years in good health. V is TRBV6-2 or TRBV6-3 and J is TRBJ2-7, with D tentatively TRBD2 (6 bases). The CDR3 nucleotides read TGTGCCAGCAGTTACTCCGGGAGACCCTACGAGCAGTACTTC. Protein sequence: CASSYSGRPYEQYF.